These T cell receptor beta chains were read from a single sample in a study of blood T cell repertoires in COVID-19. Sequencing was performed with immunoSEQ multiplex PCR; in TCRdb, only in-frame clones are kept and a portion is missing. The sample includes about 130,000 clones, about 88% of them seen just once. Sequencing was done on a sample of peripheral blood. Every receptor here comes from an elderly woman with acute or convalescent COVID-19. Each CDR3 is given with its conserved first and last residue. A D gene is named only where the DNA matches it firmly. Some rows mark clone size as missing; the rest say once, few, many or name a class of expanded clone.

d_call cdr3_length clone_size j_call v_call cdr3_nt cdr3_aa
TRBD2 16 NA TRBJ2-3 TRBV18 TGTGCCAGCTCACGGCAGGGACTAGCTATCACAGATACGCAGTATTTT CASSRQGLAITDTQYF
NA 12 NA TRBJ1-2 TRBV6-1 TGTGCCAGCAGTGACAGAAACTATGGCTACACCTTC CASSDRNYGYTF
TRBD1 16 NA TRBJ2-4 TRBV5-4 TGTGCCAGCAGCTTGCTGGACAGGGGAACTCAAAACATTCAGTACTTC CASSLLDRGTQNIQYF
NA 15 once TRBJ2-7 TRBV7-9 TGTGCCAGCAGCTTAGGGCTAGCTATTTCCTACGAGCAGTACTTC CASSLGLAISYEQYF
TRBD2 17 NA TRBJ2-3 TRBV7-6 TGTGCCAGCAGCTCCCTGGGACTAGCGGGAGCCCTAGATACGCAGTATTTT CASSSLGLAGALDTQYF
NA 17 NA TRBJ2-5 TRBV5-1 TGCGCCAGCAGCTTGGGAGTACTAGCCCAGTACCAAGAGACCCAGTACTTC CASSLGVLAQYQETQYF
NA 15 once TRBJ2-1 TRBV5-4 TGTGCCAGCAGCCTCCGGGACTTCTCCTACAATGAGCAGTTCTTC CASSLRDFSYNEQFF
TRBD1 14 NA TRBJ2-3 TRBV6-5 TGTGCCAGCAGGTCCTACAGGGGGACAGATACGCAGTATTTT CASRSYRGTDTQYF
TRBD1 16 NA TRBJ1-5 TRBV5-6 TGTGCCAGCAGCTTGTCCGGACAGGGGTATAATCAGCCCCAGCATTTT CASSLSGQGYNQPQHF
NA 16 once TRBJ1-2 TRBV3-1/TRBV3-2 TGTGCCAGCAGCCAAGATCTGTCGCGTAAACCTTACGGCTACACCTTC CASSQDLSRKPYGYTF
TRBD2 14 NA TRBJ2-2 TRBV29-1 TGCAGCGTTAAAGGAGCGGGAGTGATCGGGGAGCTGTTTTTT CSVKGAGVIGELFF
NA 16 NA TRBJ2-5 TRBV3-1/TRBV3-2 TGTGCCAGCAGCCAAGTTGTAATGTCGGGTAGAGAGACCCAGTACTTC CASSQVVMSGRETQYF
NA 15 NA TRBJ1-1 TRBV4-1 TGCGCCAGCAGCCAAGACGAGGGAGCTTACACTGAAGCTTTCTTT CASSQDEGAYTEAFF
NA 13 NA TRBJ1-1 TRBV18 TGTGCCAGCTCACCACAGGAGGGCTCTGAAGCTTTCTTT CASSPQEGSEAFF
TRBD1 16 NA TRBJ2-2 TRBV2 TGTGCCAGCAGTGTCGGGACAGGGGGAGTCACCGGGGAGCTGTTTTTT CASSVGTGGVTGELFF
TRBD2 14 NA TRBJ2-3 TRBV10-3 TGTGCCATGGCCAGCGGGACCCCGGGGGATACGCAGTATTTT CAMASGTPGDTQYF
TRBD1 13 NA TRBJ1-2 TRBV6-5 TGTGCCAGCAGGCGTGGTACAGGGGACGGCTACACCTTC CASRRGTGDGYTF
NA 13 NA TRBJ2-5 TRBV18 TGTGCCAGCTCACGATCAGGGGAAGAGACCCAGTACTTC CASSRSGEETQYF
TRBD2 14 NA TRBJ2-2 TRBV28 TGTGCCAGCAGTTTATTGGGGGGGGCCGGGGAGCTGTTTTTT CASSLLGGAGELFF
TRBD1 19 NA TRBJ1-3 TRBV4-1 TGCGCCAGCAGCCAACCGCAAGGACAGGGAGGAATCTCTGGAAACACCATATATTTT CASSQPQGQGGISGNTIYF
NA 16 few TRBJ1-2 TRBV2 TGTGCCAGCAGTGAAGCGGCGGTAGGGGCCAGGTATGGCTACACCTTC CASSEAAVGARYGYTF
TRBD1 14 NA TRBJ1-1 TRBV6-5 TGTGCCAGCAGCCCCGGGACAGTGAACACTGAAGCTTTCTTT CASSPGTVNTEAFF
NA 17 NA TRBJ2-3 TRBV4-2 TGTGCCAGCAGCCAAGAATCGAGAAGCGGTTCTACAGATACGCAGTATTTT CASSQESRSGSTDTQYF
NA 19 few TRBJ2-6 TRBV11-2 TGTGCCAGCAGCTCACTTCGGGGAGGCGGTACGTCTGGGGCCAACGTCCTGACTTTC CASSSLRGGGTSGANVLTF
NA 17 NA TRBJ1-5 TRBV4-1 TGCGCCAGCAGCCAAGAAACGACAGCCTATAGCAATCAGCCCCAGCATTTT CASSQETTAYSNQPQHF
TRBD2 15 NA TRBJ2-7 TRBV28 TGTGCCAGCTTCTCATGGGGAGGGAGCCGATACGAGCAGTACTTC CASFSWGGSRYEQYF
NA 12 NA TRBJ1-2 TRBV2 TGTGCCAGCAACCCGGGGGAGTATGGCTACACCTTC CASNPGEYGYTF
TRBD1 15 NA TRBJ2-2 TRBV7-6 TGTGCCAGCAGCCTCGGGACAGGGGATACCGGGGAGCTGTTTTTT CASSLGTGDTGELFF
TRBD1 16 NA TRBJ1-3 TRBV3-1/TRBV3-2 TGTGCCAGCAGCCAGCGGACAGGGGCCACTGGAAACACCATATATTTT CASSQRTGATGNTIYF
NA 15 NA TRBJ2-1 TRBV11-3 TGTGCCAGCGGCATGGGCGAGAGCTCCTACAATGAGCAGTTCTTC CASGMGESSYNEQFF
TRBD1 19 NA TRBJ2-5 TRBV3-1/TRBV3-2 TGTGCCAGCAGCCCCCGGGACAGGGCCTCGGGACCTACACGCGAGACCCAGTACTTC CASSPRDRASGPTRETQYF
TRBD1 14 NA TRBJ2-1 TRBV29-1 TGCAGCGTTGAAAGGGACAGGGGCTACAATGAGCAGTTCTTC CSVERDRGYNEQFF
NA 15 NA TRBJ1-3 TRBV6-5 TGTGCCAGCAGCCGCGGACCAGGGACTGGAAACACCATATATTTT CASSRGPGTGNTIYF
TRBD2 17 NA TRBJ2-7 TRBV5-1 TGCGCCAGCAGCTCGATGGCGACTAGCGGGAGAACCTACGAGCAGTACTTC CASSSMATSGRTYEQYF
TRBD2 16 NA TRBJ2-5 TRBV19 TGTGCCAGTAGTAATAGCGGGGGGGCCGGTGGAGAGACCCAGTACTTC CASSNSGGAGGETQYF
NA 13 NA TRBJ2-2 TRBV12-3/TRBV12-4 TGTGCCAGCAGTCCGCAGGGCCGCGGGGAGCTGTTTTTT CASSPQGRGELFF
NA 15 few TRBJ2-5 TRBV5-1 TGCGCCAGCAGCTTGGGCGGAGCCCTCGGAGAGACCCAGTACTTC CASSLGGALGETQYF
NA 14 once TRBJ1-5 TRBV29-1 TGCAGCGTTGAAAGTGGGCAAGGCAATCAGCCCCAGCATTTT CSVESGQGNQPQHF
NA 15 NA TRBJ1-6 TRBV6-5 TGTGCCAGCACTCAGACAGGCTCCTATAATTCACCCCTCCACTTT CASTQTGSYNSPLHF
TRBD1 13 NA TRBJ2-1 TRBV6-5 TGTGCCAGCAGATCCGACAGGGACAATGAGCAGTTCTTC CASRSDRDNEQFF
TRBD1 12 NA TRBJ2-1 TRBV12-5 TGTGCTAGTGGTGGACAGGGGAGGTGGCAGTTCTTC CASGGQGRWQFF